This T cell receptor beta chain appears in the sequencing data of a study of T cell responses to AZD1222 COVID-19 vaccine. Study-level background: Pooling covered second doses at about 4 or about 12 weeks.

Study-wide findings and caveats: Mostly white British, mostly female donors; authors suggested clonal diversity may be underestimated. Vaccine-related CD4 TCRs covered spike, predominating at 160-218 and 743-854. Recipients of two AZD1222 doses showed rising Spike-specific TCR breadth and depth.

Produced via immunoSEQ multiplex PCR; TCRdb's table is partial and in-frame only. The sample has 65,000 to 85,000 clones, more than 75% seen once. Per the germline V gene, CDR1 is SGHDT and CDR2 is YYEEEE. V was clipped by 0 bases and J by 4 bases, with 11 bases between them. The CDR3 consists of 15 residues. This clone was seen a single time. Its antigen is unknown. The TCR sequence derives from an adult in good health. The source material was peripheral blood, sampled on day 0 of AZD1222 vaccination. The chain joins TRBV5-6 to TRBJ1-5; D is ambiguous. CDR3 in DNA: TGTGCCAGCAGCTTGGCCGGGATCCTGAATCAGCCCCAGCATTTT. Protein: CASSLAGILNQPQHF.